This T cell receptor (beta chain) came from a study of T cell responses to AZD1222 COVID-19 vaccine. Generated by immunoSEQ multiplex PCR, the TCRdb table keeps only in-frame clones and is missing some. The sample includes roughly 130,000 clones, 88% of them seen just once. This clone showed up just a few times. Sample: peripheral blood, taken on day 0 of AZD1222 vaccination. The TCR comes from an adult in good health.

The DNA of the CDR3 is TGTGCCTGGATCGGGGCTAGCACAGATACGCAGTATTTT. Protein product: CAWIGASTDTQYF. The genes are TRBV30 and TRBJ2-3; TRBD1 or TRBD2 may be the D gene (5 bases each). CDR1 GTSNPN and CDR2 SVGIG come from the germline V gene (reference sequence). V dropped 4 bases and J dropped 0 bases, with 8 bases sitting between them. The CDR3 length is 13 residues.